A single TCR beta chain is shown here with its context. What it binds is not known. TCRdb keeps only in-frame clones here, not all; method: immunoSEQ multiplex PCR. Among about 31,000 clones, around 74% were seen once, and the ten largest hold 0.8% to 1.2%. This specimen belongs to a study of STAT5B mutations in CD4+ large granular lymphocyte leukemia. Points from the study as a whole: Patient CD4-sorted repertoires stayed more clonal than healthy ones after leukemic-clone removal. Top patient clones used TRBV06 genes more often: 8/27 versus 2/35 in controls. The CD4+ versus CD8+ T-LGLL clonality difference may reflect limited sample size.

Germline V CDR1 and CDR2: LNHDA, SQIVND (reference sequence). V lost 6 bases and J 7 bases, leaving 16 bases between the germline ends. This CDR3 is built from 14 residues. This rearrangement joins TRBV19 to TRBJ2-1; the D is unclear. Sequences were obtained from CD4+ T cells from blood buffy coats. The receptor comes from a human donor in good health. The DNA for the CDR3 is TGTGCCAGTAGCCCCTCCAGATTGTTGAATGAGCAGTTCTTC. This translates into CASSPSRLLNEQFF.